These 21 T cell receptor beta chains were all obtained from the same sample, sequenced in a study of T cells in localized non-small cell lung cancer. This table comes from immunoSEQ multiplex PCR, and its TCRdb copy is limited to in-frame clones, with some not included. The sample consists of about 46,000 clones, about 86% of them appearing once. Material: peripheral blood mononuclear cells, obtained before any cancer treatment. The source of these receptors is a man aged 35 to 69 with stage III lung adenocarcinoma.

Regarding this clone: At one end the junction does not follow the germline gene, possibly because of a read error. This chain joins TRBV6-6 and TRBJ2-7; no reliable D call. Germline V gene data show CDR1 as MNHNY and CDR2 as SVGAGI (reference sequence). The length of the CDR3 is 12 residues. The CDR3 nucleotides are TGTGCCAGCAGTTACGAGGAGCAGACCCTAGACTTC. It codes for CASSYEEQTLDF.

The gene calls are TRBV6-4 and TRBJ2-1; possible D gene TRBD1, 5 bases. V lost 7 bases, J lost 4 bases, and 17 bases lay in between. This CDR3 contains 15 residues. CDR1 and CDR2 from the germline V gene are MRHNA and SNTAGT. CDR3 DNA sequence: TGTGCCAGCACCCCAGGAGAAGGGGCGTACAATGAGCAGTTCTTC. Protein: CASTPGEGAYNEQFF.

The chain couples TRBV5-6 to TRBJ2-7; the D is unclear. CDR1 SGHDT and CDR2 YYEEEE come from the germline V gene. The CDR3 is made up of 13 amino acids. V dropped 3 bases and J dropped 2 bases, with 9 bases sitting between them. CDR3 residues: CASSWTRTYEQYF. Written as DNA, the CDR3 is TGTGCCAGCAGCTGGACGAGGACCTACGAGCAGTACTTC. Combining the CDR3 with reference TRBV5-6 and TRBJ2-7 gives the whole variable domain DAGVTQSPTHLIKTRGQQVTLRCSPKSGHDTVSWYQQALGQGPQFIFQYYEEEERQRGNFPDRFSGHQFPNYSSELNVNALLLGDSALYLCASSWTRTYEQYFGPGTRLTVT.

This clone was observed a single time. V is TRBV6-1 and J is TRBJ2-5, with 8 bases matching TRBD1. The end of the DNA is better explained by TRBJ2-7, so the J call may be wrong. This CDR3 comprises 14 residues. Germline CDR1 and CDR2: MNHNS and SASEGT. DNA for the CDR3: TGTGCCAGCAGTCTTGACAGGGGCCGGAACGAGCAGTACTTC. Its translation: CASSLDRGRNEQYF.

In its sample, this clone was seen a few times. The gene calls are TRBV29-1 and TRBJ2-7; 8 nucleotides agree with TRBD2. The germline V gene encodes CDR1 SQVTM and CDR2 ANQGSEA. The CDR3 length is 13 residues. The ends lost 4 bases at V and 3 bases at J; junction bases unmatched: 5. The CDR3 spells CSVGGTRGYEQYF. In nucleotides, the CDR3 is TGCAGCGTTGGAGGGACTAGAGGCTACGAGCAGTACTTC.

The rearrangement joins TRBV6-1 to TRBJ1-4, with 9 nucleotides matching TRBD1. Germline CDR1 is MNHNS and CDR2 is SASEGT. V trimming: 8 bases; J trimming: 9 bases; junction bases outside the gene matches: 7. CDR3 size: 13 residues. CDR3 in amino acids: CASGLGTGKKLFF. CDR3 DNA: TGTGCCAGCGGATTAGGGACAGGGAAAAAACTGTTTTTT.

The chain carries TRBV11-2 and TRBJ2-7; 8 positions agree with TRBD1. Germline V lookup: CDR1 SGHAT, CDR2 FQNNGV. The CDR3 loop spans 13 amino acids. The ends lost 5 bases at V and 3 bases at J; junction bases unmatched: 3. This CDR3 is CASSTGTGYEQYF. The CDR3 bases are TGTGCCAGCAGCACCGGGACAGGCTACGAGCAGTACTTC.

The CDR3 here is CASSLESGGYQETQYF. As DNA, the CDR3 is TGTGCCAGCAGCTTAGAAAGCGGGGGGTATCAAGAGACCCAGTACTTC. The rearrangement links TRBV11-2 to TRBJ2-5, with 9 bases matching TRBD2. The CDR3 consists of 16 residues. Per germline, CDR1 SGHAT and CDR2 FQNNGV. The junction had 4 bases not matched to a gene; V was cut back by 0 bases and J by 2 bases.

The chain has TRBV27 and TRBJ2-5; D is ambiguous. V lost 2 bases and J 7 bases, leaving 11 bases between the germline ends. The CDR3 sequence is 13 residues long. From germline, CDR1 is MNHEY and CDR2 SMNVEV (reference sequence). The CDR3 region has the DNA TGTGCCAGCAGTTTAAGGAATAGTGCGACCCAGTACTTC. Translating it yields CASSLRNSATQYF.

V and J are TRBV14 and TRBJ2-7, with 7 positions matching TRBD1. The CDR3 covers 16 residues. Per germline, CDR1 SGHDN and CDR2 FVKESK. After removal of 4 bases from V and 2 bases from J, the junction contained 11 bases not matched to a gene. In nucleotides, the CDR3 is TGTGCCAGCAGCCGAGCAGGGGGACGATTTACCTACGAGCAGTACTTC. Its translation: CASSRAGGRFTYEQYF.

The rearrangement uses TRBV18 and TRBJ2-2; no clear D gene. In germline, CDR1 is KGHSH, CDR2 LQKENI. The CDR3 runs to 16 residues. The ends were cut back, 6 bases at V and 2 bases at J, with 16 bases in the middle. The CDR3 reads CASSLRLIFNTGELFF. In DNA form, the CDR3 reads TGTGCCAGCTCCTTAAGGCTTATCTTCAACACCGGGGAGCTGTTTTTT.

This chain links TRBV30 with TRBJ2-3; perhaps D is TRBD1 or TRBD2 (5 bases each). This CDR3 spans 14 amino acids. Germline V CDR1 and CDR2: GTSNPN, SVGIG (reference sequence). V dropped 5 bases and J dropped 0 bases, with 12 bases sitting between them. In DNA, the CDR3 is TGTGCCTGGTTAGGGACGGGGAGCACAGATACGCAGTATTTT. Protein product: CAWLGTGSTDTQYF.

The gene calls are TRBV5-4 and TRBJ2-4, with D perhaps matching TRBD1 (5 bases). CDR3 length: 17 amino acids. V was pared by 0 bases and J by 7 bases, with 20 bases between. CDR1 SGHNT and CDR2 YYREEE come from the germline V gene (reference sequence). The chain's CDR3 is CASSLAGWVSESNIQYF. The CDR3 DNA is TGTGCCAGCAGCTTGGCAGGGTGGGTCTCTGAGTCGAACATTCAGTACTTC.

The chain links TRBV7-2 to TRBJ2-3; no definite D call. V lost 1 base to trimming and J lost 5 bases, with 4 bases between them. The CDR3 loop spans 12 amino acids. Germline V lookup: CDR1 SGHTA, CDR2 FQGNSA. CDR3 in DNA: TGTGCCAGCAGCTTAGGGAGAGATACGCAGTATTTT. Translated, it gives CASSLGRDTQYF.

This rearrangement joins TRBV18 to TRBJ1-2; D ambiguous. This CDR3 contains 13 residues. V lost 2 bases to trimming and J lost 4 bases, with 8 bases between them. Germline lookup yields CDR1 KGHSH and CDR2 LQKENI. CDR3 sequence: CASSPGTRYGYTF. The CDR3 nucleotides read TGTGCCAGCTCACCAGGCACTCGCTATGGCTACACCTTC.

The J gene is TRBJ2-3, the V gene TRBV4-1, with unresolved D. V was cut by 0 bases and J by 7 bases, with 8 bases left in between. This CDR3 has 13 residues. CDR1 MGHRA and CDR2 YSYEKL come from the germline V gene. Here the CDR3 DNA reads TGCGCCAGCAGCCAAGATAGCATTTATACGCAGTATTTT. Its protein product is CASSQDSIYTQYF.

This clone is labeled medium-sized (0.01 to 0.1%). The chain combines TRBV5-1 with TRBJ2-4, with no clear D. The V gene lost 2 bases and the J gene lost 8 bases, with 5 bases spanning the gap. The germline CDR1 and CDR2 sequences are SGHRS and YFSETQ. The CDR3 runs to 11 residues. CDR3 in DNA: TGCGCCAGCAGCTTAATGGACATTCAGTACTTC. It specifies CASSLMDIQYF.

The rearrangement joins TRBV28 to TRBJ2-7; D may be TRBD1 or TRBD2 (5 bases each). In germline, CDR1 is MDHEN, CDR2 SYDVKM. The germline V and J ends were trimmed by 2 bases and 9 bases, with 17 bases remaining between them. CDR3 size: 14 residues. The CDR3 region is CASSLPSLGVGQYF. The DNA for the CDR3 is TGTGCCAGCAGTTTACCTTCGCTGGGGGTCGGGCAGTACTTC.

The chain couples TRBV27 to TRBJ2-7; no clear D gene. This CDR3 has 13 amino acids. With 1 base removed from V and 5 bases from J, the gap between germline ends came to 9 bases. Germline CDR1 MNHEY, CDR2 SMNVEV (reference sequence). In nucleotides, the CDR3 is TGTGCCAGCAGTTTATTGAGACACCACGAGCAGTACTTC. It encodes CASSLLRHHEQYF.

The chain has TRBV10-3 and TRBJ1-4; TRBD1 might be the D (5 bases). V lost 2 bases, J lost 3 bases, and 7 bases lay in between. The germline CDR1 and CDR2 sequences are ENHRY and SYGVKD. The CDR3 sequence is 14 residues long. As DNA, the CDR3 is TGTGCCATCAGTGAGGGGGCGTCTAATGAAAAACTGTTTTTT. Protein sequence: CAISEGASNEKLFF.

The gene calls are TRBV6-5 and TRBJ1-1; D unresolved. The CDR3 length is 14 residues. Germline loops: CDR1 MNHEY, CDR2 SVGAGI. The germline V and J ends were trimmed by 2 bases and 1 base, with 8 bases remaining between them. This CDR3 reads CASSYGSKNTEAFF. The CDR3 nucleotides are TGTGCCAGCAGTTACGGGTCGAAGAACACTGAAGCTTTCTTT.